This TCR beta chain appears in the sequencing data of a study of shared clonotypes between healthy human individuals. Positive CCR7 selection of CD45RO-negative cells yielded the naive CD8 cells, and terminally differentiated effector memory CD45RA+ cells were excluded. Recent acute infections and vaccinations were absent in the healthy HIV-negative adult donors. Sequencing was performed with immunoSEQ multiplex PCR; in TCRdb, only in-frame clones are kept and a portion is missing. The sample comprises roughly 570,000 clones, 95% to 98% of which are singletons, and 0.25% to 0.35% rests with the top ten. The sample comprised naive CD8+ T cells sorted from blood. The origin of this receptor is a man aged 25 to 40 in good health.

The CDR3 region has the DNA TGTGCCAGCAGTCCAGGGCTCGGCGACACCGGGGAGCTGTTTTTT. The encoded protein is CASSPGLGDTGELFF. The chain has TRBV6-5 and TRBJ2-2, with D perhaps TRBD1 (5 bases). V was clipped by 5 bases and J by 3 bases, with 13 bases between them. Germline V lookup: CDR1 MNHEY, CDR2 SVGAGI. This CDR3 comprises 15 residues.